This TCR beta chain was recovered during a study of Ad26.COV2.S vaccination and SARS-CoV-2 variants (dated by TCRdb to about 2021). Notes on the research overall: Donors in the vaccine arm were drawn from COV1001, a multicentre, randomized, double-blind, placebo-controlled phase I-IIa trial testing Ad26.COV2.S in healthy adults. The specificity and breadth of SARS-CoV-2-reactive T cell receptors after Ad26.COV2.S vaccination were assessed by TCRbeta repertoire sequencing. Ad26.COV2.S was administered intramuscularly at a dose of 5x10^10 or 1x10^11 viral particles, either as one shot or as two shots given 56 days apart. A total of 32 samples were included in the TCR-sequenced set, comprising roughly 20 Ad26.COV2.S vaccine recipients, 5 placebo recipients and 8 SARS-CoV-2 convalescent individuals. Trial participants were randomized into five groups of five: low-dose or high-dose Ad26.COV2.S given once or twice, or placebo on both occasions. Investigators did not know the trial group allocation while performing experiments and assessing outcomes. Broader findings and caveats from the paper: Compared with placebo recipients, Ad26.COV2.S recipients showed higher spike-specific TCR breadth (P = 0.0014). The authors noted that the TCR breadth and depth analyses may have underestimated total T cell responses. Non-spike TCR breadth was comparable between vaccine and placebo recipients, consistent with the vaccine containing only spike. Comparing responses between vaccine doses or regimens was not something the study was powered to do. After vaccination, substantial breadth of spike-specific CD8+ and CD4+ T cell responses was reported.

The immunoSEQ Assay was used to sequence TCRbeta CDR3 regions. After extraction, genomic DNA underwent amplification by bias-controlled multiplex PCR, followed by high-throughput sequencing. Regarding the original processing steps: Collapsing and filtering of sequences were performed to quantify the absolute abundance of each unique TCRbeta CDR3 region. T cell fraction was estimated by normalization of TCRbeta template counts to usable DNA, with usable DNA being measured through amplification of reference genes present in all nucleated cells. Repertoire TCRs were annotated as SARS-CoV-2-specific by exact matching of V gene, CDR3 amino acid sequence and J gene to a known reactive TCR set. MIRA supplied the reference SARS-CoV-2 TCR set, which was filtered for enrichment in COVID-19-positive ImmuneCODE repertoires so that public or cross-reactive TCRs were removed. Based on the MIRA antigens, annotated TCRs were further analysed at the level of specific ORF or position within ORF. Depth was the summed frequency of annotated unique rearrangements, while breadth was defined as annotated unique rearrangements over total unique productive rearrangements. Group comparisons of TCR breadth used two-sided Wilcoxon rank-sum tests. The table was pulled from immuneACCESS by TCRdb, which kept in-frame rearrangements only. Such tables lose some clones; where checked, under half of the loss comes from unresolved V genes, and the rest has no known cause. V and J calls and clone size are as listed in that table; D and trimming were resolved from the DNA. The sample contains around 380,000 clones, roughly nine tenths of them found a single time. The ten largest clones represent 3.5% of the sample.

Trimming at the junction amounts to 0 bases on V and 3 bases on J, and the germline ends lie 9 bases apart. The CDR3 measures 14 amino acids from cysteine to phenylalanine. Only the CDR3 portion is preserved as DNA: 42 bases, with reading frame beginning at the first base. Taken from the germline V gene, the CDR1 and CDR2 loops are SGHAT and FQNNGV. As to this clone: Its recognized antigen is unknown. The input lacks base qualities; no much larger clone sits a single base away.

The label giving this sample's treatment or condition can be read as: around 19 received Ad26.COV2.S at low or high dose, single or two shots; several received placebo; per-sample allocation not given. For vaccine and placebo recipients, repertoires were sequenced using samples collected on day 63 after the first injection. Cohort 1b enrolled about 25 adults aged 18-55 years at a single site in Boston, USA, between 29 July and 7 August 2020. Ad26.COV2.S consisted of a replication-incompetent adenovirus type 26 vector by which a prefusion-stabilized SARS-CoV-2 spike protein from the original Wuhan strain was expressed.

Rearrangement joined TRBV11-2 to TRBJ2-7, with the D call perhaps TRBD1 or TRBD2, as 5 bases match in each case. The sequence was collected from a person between 18 and 65 years old who received the Ad26.COV2.S COVID-19 vaccine or a placebo. This sample comprised peripheral blood, obtained in a trial of Ad26.COV2.S vaccine versus placebo. The CDR3 corresponds to CASSLEGVDYEQYF. Here is the DNA: TGTGCCAGCAGCTTAGAGGGGGTAGACTACGAGCAGTACTTC. Here the CDR3 is joined to the reference TRBV11-2 and TRBJ2-7 genes, and the full variable domain is: EAGVAQSPRYKIIEKRQSVAFWCNPISGHATLYWYQQILGQGPKLLIQFQNNGVVDDSQLPKDRFSAERLKGVDSTLKIQPAKLEDSAVYLCASSLEGVDYEQYFGPGTRLTVT.